The 15 T cell receptor beta chains given below trace back to one sample, sequenced in a study of blood T cell repertoires in COVID-19. Assay used: immunoSEQ multiplex PCR; TCRdb lists only in-frame clones, some missing. The table has around 74,000 clones, about 83% seen once. Sequenced: peripheral blood. These receptors all come from a man aged 25 to 40 with acute or convalescent COVID-19.

At least ten counts were recorded for this clone. V usage is TRBV4-1 and J usage is TRBJ1-4; 8 nucleotides match TRBD1. Germline loops: CDR1 MGHRA, CDR2 YSYEKL. The junction had 5 bases not matched to a gene; V was cut back by 0 bases and J by 8 bases. CDR3 length: 15 residues. The CDR3 protein is CASSQDRQGYEKLFF. As DNA, the CDR3 is TGCGCCAGCAGCCAAGACCGACAGGGGTACGAAAAACTGTTTTTT.

The V call is TRBV6-5, the J call TRBJ2-6; no reliable D call. Trimming pared 8 bases from V and 1 base from J, leaving 12 bases between. CDR1 and CDR2 (germline): MNHEY, SVGAGI. The CDR3 has 15 residues. CDR3 nucleotides: TGTGCCAGCTCGGAGAAGAGTTCTGGGGCCAACGTCCTGACTTTC. This translates into CASSEKSSGANVLTF.

The gene calls are TRBV28 and TRBJ1-3, with D perhaps matching TRBD1 (6 bases). From germline, CDR1 is MDHEN and CDR2 SYDVKM. Between the trimmed V and J ends, which lost 4 bases and 4 bases, there was a span of 17 bases. The CDR3 sequence is 16 residues long. In DNA form, the CDR3 reads TGTGCCAGCAGTTCCCAAGGGGGGGGGAGCGGAAACACCATATATTTT. Translated: CASSSQGGGSGNTIYF.

This sequence joins TRBV28 and TRBJ1-5; the D is unclear. V was cut by 4 bases and J by 1 base, with 11 bases left in between. The CDR3 runs 15 residues. CDR1 is MDHEN, CDR2 SYDVKM, per germline. The CDR3 coding sequence is TGTGCCAGCAGTTCCAGTGGTGGCAGCAATCAGCCCCAGCATTTT. It is translated as CASSSSGGSNQPQHF.

V is TRBV28 and J is TRBJ1-2; TRBD1 agrees at 10 bases. The CDR3 totals 15 residues. With V trimmed by 7 bases and J by 0 bases, 5 bases remained unmatched. Per germline, CDR1 MDHEN and CDR2 SYDVKM. This CDR3 is CASIGTGVANYGYTF. The CDR3 DNA reads TGTGCCAGCATAGGGACAGGGGTAGCTAACTATGGCTACACCTTC.

V usage is TRBV7-2 and J usage is TRBJ2-1; D is unresolved. The V gene lost 3 bases and the J gene lost 1 base, with 7 bases spanning the gap. Germline V gene data show CDR1 as SGHTA and CDR2 as FQGNSA. This CDR3 region has 14 residues. The CDR3 spells CASSFAGSYNEQFF. The CDR3 bases are TGTGCCAGCAGCTTCGCAGGTTCCTACAATGAGCAGTTCTTC.

The genes are TRBV10-2 and TRBJ2-1; D perhaps matches TRBD2 (6 bases). In germline, CDR1 is WSHSY, CDR2 SAAADI. Trimming took 8 bases from V and 6 from J, leaving 11 bases between them. The CDR3 totals 12 residues. The CDR3 is CASYQEGNEQFF. The CDR3, as DNA: TGCGCCAGCTACCAGGAGGGCAATGAGCAGTTCTTC.

CDR3 amino acids: CASEPGGSYNEQFF. The CDR3 coding sequence is TGTGCCAGTGAACCCGGGGGCTCCTACAATGAGCAGTTCTTC. The chain uses TRBV19 and TRBJ2-1, with D tentatively TRBD2 (6 bases). V was trimmed by 8 bases and J by 0 bases, leaving 11 bases between them. The CDR3 runs to 14 residues. In germline, CDR1 is LNHDA, CDR2 SQIVND (reference sequence).

The V gene is TRBV6-5, the J gene TRBJ2-2, with D hard to call. The CDR3 runs 14 residues. Germline assignment: CDR1 MNHEY and CDR2 SVGAGI. Between the trimmed V and J ends, which lost 0 bases and 5 bases, there was a span of 7 bases. Here the CDR3 reads CASSYSGRTGELFF. The CDR3 DNA reads TGTGCCAGCAGTTACTCTGGTAGAACCGGGGAGCTGTTTTTT.

With respect to this clone: The same CDR3 can be traced to other DNA sequences in this sample. The chain uses TRBV30 and TRBJ2-3; the D is unclear. Trimming took off 0 bases at V and 4 bases at J, with 5 bases between the two ends. The CDR3 is 12 residues long. Germline CDR1 and CDR2: GTSNPN and SVGIG (reference sequence). The CDR3 region is CAWSVSADTQYF. DNA of the CDR3: TGTGCCTGGAGTGTATCAGCAGATACGCAGTATTTT.

J is TRBJ2-2 and V is TRBV30; D gene unclear. In germline, CDR1 is GTSNPN, CDR2 SVGIG (reference sequence). The CDR3 has 14 amino acids. V lost 0 bases to trimming and J lost 3 bases, with 8 bases between them. The CDR3 loop reads CAWSVPLHTGELFF. CDR3 coding DNA: TGTGCCTGGAGTGTACCACTTCACACCGGGGAGCTGTTTTTT.

The chain combines TRBV6-5 with TRBJ2-1, with unresolved D. The V and J ends lost 4 bases and 3 bases respectively, with 4 bases between them. Germline values: CDR1 MNHEY, CDR2 SVGAGI. The CDR3 runs to 12 residues. DNA for the CDR3: TGTGCCAGCAGTTTCCTCTACAATGAGCAGTTCTTC. This sequence encodes CASSFLYNEQFF.

The chain uses TRBV18 and TRBJ2-1; 10 bases are shared with TRBD1. The germline gives CDR1 KGHSH, CDR2 LQKENI. The CDR3 is made up of 16 amino acids. Trimming cost V 4 bases and J 6 bases; bases outside gene matches: 9. This CDR3 is CASSLTPGQGTNEQFF. CDR3 coding DNA: TGTGCCAGCTCACTCACGCCGGGACAGGGGACCAATGAGCAGTTCTTC.

This clone was seen a few times. V is TRBV19 and J is TRBJ2-7, with 9 bases matching TRBD2. Germline CDR1 is LNHDA and CDR2 is SQIVND (reference sequence). This CDR3 contains 15 residues. V was pared by 1 base and J by 4 bases, with 5 bases of the junction left unmatched. The CDR3 loop reads CASSIGASGAYEQYF. For the CDR3, the DNA is TGTGCCAGTAGTATAGGTGCTAGCGGGGCTTACGAGCAGTACTTC. Combining the CDR3 with reference TRBV19 and TRBJ2-7 gives the whole variable domain DGGITQSPKYLFRKEGQNVTLSCEQNLNHDAMYWYRQDPGQGLRLIYYSQIVNDFQKGDIAEGYSVSREKKESFPLTVTSAQKNPTAFYLCASSIGASGAYEQYFGPGTRLTVT.

The chain recombines TRBV5-1 with TRBJ1-4; D is uncertain. This CDR3 has 15 residues. V gave up 2 bases and J gave up 0 bases, with 8 bases separating them. Looked up from germline, CDR1 is SGHRS and CDR2 is YFSETQ. The CDR3 nucleotides read TGCGCCAGCAGCTTAGGGAGTGCAACTAATGAAAAACTGTTTTTT. Protein: CASSLGSATNEKLFF.